The present T cell receptor beta chain was sequenced within a study of cytomegalovirus exposure and HLA in healthy donors. The data were produced by immunoSEQ multiplex PCR, yet TCRdb's version contains in-frame clones alone and is incomplete. There are around 150,000 clones in the sample; just under 90% occur only once, and roughly 4.2% lies in the top ten. Study outcomes and limitations: According to a subsequent analysis, TCR clusters identified in the first cohort showed a tendency to co-occur across the 100 to 150 validation repertoires. Researchers reported that a few CMV-associated chains were confirmed in vitro as CMV antigen-specific.

This clone has only a few counts. Its antigen is as yet unknown. The specimen was PBMCs. The TCR originated in a man aged 18 to 30 in good health and CMV-seropositive.

CDR3 bases: TGTGCCAGTAGTATAGCAAGCGGGCCCTACGAGCAGTACTTC. Its translation is CASSIASGPYEQYF. The chain links TRBV19 to TRBJ2-7; TRBD2 might be the D (6 bases). The length of the CDR3 is 14 residues. V was shortened by 1 base and J by 2 bases, with 9 bases between the two germline ends. Germline CDR1 reads LNHDA; CDR2 reads SQIVND (reference sequence).